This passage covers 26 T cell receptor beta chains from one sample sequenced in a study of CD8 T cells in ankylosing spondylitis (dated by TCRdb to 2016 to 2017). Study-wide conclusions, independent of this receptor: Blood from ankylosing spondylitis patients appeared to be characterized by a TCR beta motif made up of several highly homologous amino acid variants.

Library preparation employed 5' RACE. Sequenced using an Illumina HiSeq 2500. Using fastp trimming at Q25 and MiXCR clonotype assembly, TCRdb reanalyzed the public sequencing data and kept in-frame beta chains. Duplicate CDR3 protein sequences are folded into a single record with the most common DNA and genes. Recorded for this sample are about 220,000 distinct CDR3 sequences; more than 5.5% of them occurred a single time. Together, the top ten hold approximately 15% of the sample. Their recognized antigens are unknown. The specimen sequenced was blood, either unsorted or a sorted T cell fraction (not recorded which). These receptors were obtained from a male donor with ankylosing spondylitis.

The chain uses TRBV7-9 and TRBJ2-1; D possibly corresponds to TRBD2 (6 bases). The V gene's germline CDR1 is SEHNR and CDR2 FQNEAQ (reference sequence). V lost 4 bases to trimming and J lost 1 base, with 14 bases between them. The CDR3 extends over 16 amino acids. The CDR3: CASSSTTGASYNEQFF. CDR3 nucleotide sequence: TGTGCCAGCAGCTCAACCACGGGAGCGTCCTACAATGAGCAGTTCTTC.

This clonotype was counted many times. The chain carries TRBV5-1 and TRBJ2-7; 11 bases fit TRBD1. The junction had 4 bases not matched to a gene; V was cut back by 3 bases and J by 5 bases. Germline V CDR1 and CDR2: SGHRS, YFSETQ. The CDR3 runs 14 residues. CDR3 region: CASSSGQGAHEQYF. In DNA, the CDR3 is TGCGCCAGCAGCTCCGGACAGGGGGCCCACGAGCAGTACTTC.

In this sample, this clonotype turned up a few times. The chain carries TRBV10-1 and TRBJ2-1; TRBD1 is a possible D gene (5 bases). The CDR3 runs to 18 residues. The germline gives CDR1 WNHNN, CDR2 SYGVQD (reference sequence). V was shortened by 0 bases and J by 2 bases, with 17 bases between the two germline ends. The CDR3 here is CASSESAEGARAYNEQFF. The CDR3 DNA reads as TGCGCCAGCAGTGAGTCCGCCGAAGGGGCCCGGGCCTACAATGAGCAGTTCTTC.

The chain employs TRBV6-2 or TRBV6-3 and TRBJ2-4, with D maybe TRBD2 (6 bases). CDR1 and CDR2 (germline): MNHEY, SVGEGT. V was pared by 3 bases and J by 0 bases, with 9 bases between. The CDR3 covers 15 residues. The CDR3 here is CASSYTGLAKNIQYF. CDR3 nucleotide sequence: TGTGCCAGCAGTTATACGGGACTAGCCAAAAACATTCAGTACTTC.

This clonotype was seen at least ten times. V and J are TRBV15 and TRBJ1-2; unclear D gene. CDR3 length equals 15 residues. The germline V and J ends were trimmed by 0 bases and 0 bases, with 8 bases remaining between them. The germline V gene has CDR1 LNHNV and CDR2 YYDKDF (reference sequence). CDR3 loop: CATSREAEANYGYTF. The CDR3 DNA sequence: TGTGCCACCAGCAGAGAGGCGGAAGCTAACTATGGCTACACCTTC.

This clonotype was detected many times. The CDR3 is CASSFRTAEAFF. CDR3 sequence (DNA): TGTGCCAGCAGTTTCCGGACTGCCGAAGCTTTCTTT. The rearrangement links TRBV6-1 to TRBJ1-1; unclear D gene. Germline CDR1 and CDR2: MNHNS and SASEGT. The CDR3 consists of 12 residues. V lost 5 bases, J lost 8 bases, and 12 bases lay in between.

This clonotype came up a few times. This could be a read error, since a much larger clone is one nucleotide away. The CDR3 DNA reads TGTGCCAGCAGCCCCGGGACAGGGGCCAATCAGCCCCAGCATTTT. It is translated as CASSPGTGANQPQHF. The chain employs TRBV9 and TRBJ1-5, with 10 bases identical to TRBD1. After removal of 4 bases from V and 3 bases from J, the junction contained 4 bases not matched to a gene. This CDR3 region has 15 residues. CDR1 and CDR2 from the germline V gene are SGDLS and YYNGEE.

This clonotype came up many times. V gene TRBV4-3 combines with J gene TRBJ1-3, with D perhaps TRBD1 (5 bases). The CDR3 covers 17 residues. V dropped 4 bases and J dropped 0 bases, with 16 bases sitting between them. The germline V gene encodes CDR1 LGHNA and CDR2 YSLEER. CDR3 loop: CASSPTAGTYSGNTIYF. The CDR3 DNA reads TGCGCCAGCAGCCCGACCGCGGGGACTTACTCTGGAAACACCATATATTTT.

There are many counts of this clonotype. Written as DNA, the CDR3 is TGTGCCAGCAGCCCCCTTGACGGGAACACTGAAGCTTTCTTT. Encoded protein: CASSPLDGNTEAFF. The J gene is TRBJ1-1, the V gene TRBV5-5; unclear D gene. V was clipped by 4 bases and J by 1 base, with 11 bases between them. Germline V gene data show CDR1 as SGHKS and CDR2 as YYEKEE (reference sequence). The CDR3 runs 14 residues.

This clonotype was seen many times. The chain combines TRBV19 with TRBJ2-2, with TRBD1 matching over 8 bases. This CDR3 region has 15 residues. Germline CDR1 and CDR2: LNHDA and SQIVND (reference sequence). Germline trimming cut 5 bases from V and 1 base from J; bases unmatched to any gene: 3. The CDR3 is CASSPGQGNTGELFF. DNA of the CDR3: TGTGCCAGTAGTCCAGGACAGGGGAACACCGGGGAGCTGTTTTTT.

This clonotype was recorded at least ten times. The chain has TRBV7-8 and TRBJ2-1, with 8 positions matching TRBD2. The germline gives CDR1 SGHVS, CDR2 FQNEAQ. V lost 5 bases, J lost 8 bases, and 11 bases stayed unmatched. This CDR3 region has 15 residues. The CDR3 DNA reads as TGTGCCAGCAGCCCCCCCGGGACTAGTTTAGATGAGCAGTTCTTC. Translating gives CASSPPGTSLDEQFF.

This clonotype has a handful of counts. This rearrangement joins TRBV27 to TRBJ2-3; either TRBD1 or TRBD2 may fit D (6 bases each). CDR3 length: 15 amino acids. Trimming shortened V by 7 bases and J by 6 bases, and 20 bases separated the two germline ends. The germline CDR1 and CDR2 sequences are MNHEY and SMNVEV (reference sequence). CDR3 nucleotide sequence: TGTGCCAGCAACACGGACCCGAGGGGGGTCGATACGCAGTATTTT. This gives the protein CASNTDPRGVDTQYF.

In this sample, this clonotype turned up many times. CDR3 bases: TGTGCCAGCATTAAGTGGGGGGGCACAGATACGCAGTATTTT. Translation: CASIKWGGTDTQYF. The chain recombines TRBV2 with TRBJ2-3, with a weak D call TRBD2 (6 bases). The germline V and J ends were trimmed by 7 bases and 1 base, with 12 bases remaining between them. In germline, CDR1 is SNHLY, CDR2 FYNNEI. This CDR3 has 14 amino acids. The full variable domain, its missing parts supplied by reference TRBV2 and TRBJ2-3, is EPEVTQTPSHQVTQMGQEVILRCVPISNHLYFYWYRQILGQKVEFLVSFYNNEISEKSEIFDDQFSVERPDGSNFTLKIRSTKLEDSAMYFCASIKWGGTDTQYFGPGTRLTVL.

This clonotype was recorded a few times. CDR3 residues: CASSLAGVVDTQYF. The CDR3 bases are TGTGCCAGCAGCTTAGCGGGGGTCGTAGATACGCAGTATTTT. The genes are TRBV7-9 and TRBJ2-3; D tentatively fits TRBD1 or TRBD2 (5 bases each). The CDR3 runs to 14 residues. V lost 0 bases and J lost 5, with 9 bases in between. Germline V gene data show CDR1 as SEHNR and CDR2 as FQNEAQ (reference sequence).

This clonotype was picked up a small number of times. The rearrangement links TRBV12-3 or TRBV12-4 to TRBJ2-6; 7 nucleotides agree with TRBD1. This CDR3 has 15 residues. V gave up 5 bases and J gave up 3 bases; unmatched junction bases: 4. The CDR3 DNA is TGTGCCAGCAGTATCACAGGGGTTGGGGCCAACGTCCTGACTTTC. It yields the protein CASSITGVGANVLTF.

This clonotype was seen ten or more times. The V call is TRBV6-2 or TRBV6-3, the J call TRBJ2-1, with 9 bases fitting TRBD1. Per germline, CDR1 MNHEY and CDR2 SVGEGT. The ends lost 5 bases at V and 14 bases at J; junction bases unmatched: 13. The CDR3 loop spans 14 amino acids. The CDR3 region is CASSKRDREFQKFF. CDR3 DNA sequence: TGTGCCAGCAGTAAACGGGACAGGGAATTCCAGAAGTTCTTC.

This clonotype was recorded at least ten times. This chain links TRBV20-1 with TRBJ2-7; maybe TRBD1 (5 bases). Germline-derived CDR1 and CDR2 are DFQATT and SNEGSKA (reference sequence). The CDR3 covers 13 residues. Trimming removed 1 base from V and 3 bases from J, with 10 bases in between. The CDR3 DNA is TGCAGTGCTAGAGGGTTAGGACACTACGAGCAGTACTTC. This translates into CSARGLGHYEQYF.

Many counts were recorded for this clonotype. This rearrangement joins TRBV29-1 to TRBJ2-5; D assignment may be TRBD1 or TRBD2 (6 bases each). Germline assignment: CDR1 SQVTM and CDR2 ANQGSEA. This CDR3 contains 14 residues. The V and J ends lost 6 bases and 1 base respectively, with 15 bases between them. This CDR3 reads CSVAGTRLQETQYF. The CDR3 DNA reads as TGCAGCGTGGCGGGGACAAGGCTCCAAGAGACCCAGTACTTC.

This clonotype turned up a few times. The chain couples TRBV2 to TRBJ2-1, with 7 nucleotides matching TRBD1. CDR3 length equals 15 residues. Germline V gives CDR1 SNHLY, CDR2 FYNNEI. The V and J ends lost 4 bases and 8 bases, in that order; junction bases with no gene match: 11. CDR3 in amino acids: CASSAPDRVGDEQFF. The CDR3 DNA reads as TGTGCCAGCAGTGCCCCCGACAGGGTCGGGGATGAGCAGTTCTTC.

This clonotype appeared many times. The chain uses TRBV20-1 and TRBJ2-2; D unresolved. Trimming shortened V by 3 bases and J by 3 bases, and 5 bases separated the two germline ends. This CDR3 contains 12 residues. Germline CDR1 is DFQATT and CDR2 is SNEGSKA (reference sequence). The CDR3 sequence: CSASSDTGELFF. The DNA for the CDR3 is TGCAGTGCTAGCAGTGACACCGGGGAGCTGTTTTTT.

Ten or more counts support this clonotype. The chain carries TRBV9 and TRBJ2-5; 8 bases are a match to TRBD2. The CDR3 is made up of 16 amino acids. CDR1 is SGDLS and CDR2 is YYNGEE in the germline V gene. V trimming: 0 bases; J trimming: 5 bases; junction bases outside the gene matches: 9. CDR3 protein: CASSVALGGGWETQYF. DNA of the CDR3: TGTGCCAGCAGCGTAGCCCTTGGCGGGGGGTGGGAGACCCAGTACTTC.

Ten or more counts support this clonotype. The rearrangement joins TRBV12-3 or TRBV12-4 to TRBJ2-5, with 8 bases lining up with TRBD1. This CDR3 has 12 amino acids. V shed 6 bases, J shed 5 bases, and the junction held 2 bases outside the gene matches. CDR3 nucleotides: TGTGCCAGCAGCAGGACAGGGGAGACCCAGTACTTC. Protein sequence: CASSRTGETQYF.

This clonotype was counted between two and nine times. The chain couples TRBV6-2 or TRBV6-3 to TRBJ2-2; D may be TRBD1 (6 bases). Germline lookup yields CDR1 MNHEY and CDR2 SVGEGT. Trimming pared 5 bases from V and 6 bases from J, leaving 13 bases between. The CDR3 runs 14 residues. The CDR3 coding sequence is TGTGCCAGCAGTCCACAGGGTTGGGCCGGGGAGCTGTTTTTT. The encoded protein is CASSPQGWAGELFF.

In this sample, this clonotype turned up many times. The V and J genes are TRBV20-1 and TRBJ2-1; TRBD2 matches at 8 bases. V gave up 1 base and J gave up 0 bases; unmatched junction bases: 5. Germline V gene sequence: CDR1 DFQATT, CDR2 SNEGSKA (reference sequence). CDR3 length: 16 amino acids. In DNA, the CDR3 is TGCAGTGCTAGAGTTCGGGGGGGGAACTCCTACAATGAGCAGTTCTTC. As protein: CSARVRGGNSYNEQFF.

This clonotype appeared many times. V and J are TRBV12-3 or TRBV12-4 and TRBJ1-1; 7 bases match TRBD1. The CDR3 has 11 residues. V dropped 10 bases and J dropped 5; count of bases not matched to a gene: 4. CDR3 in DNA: TGTGCCACAGGGGGGCGGACTGAAGCTTTCTTT. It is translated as CATGGRTEAFF.

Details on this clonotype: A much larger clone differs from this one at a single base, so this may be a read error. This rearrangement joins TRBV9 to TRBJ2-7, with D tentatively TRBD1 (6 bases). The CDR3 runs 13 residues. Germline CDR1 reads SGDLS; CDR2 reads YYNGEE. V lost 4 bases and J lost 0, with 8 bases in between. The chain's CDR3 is CASSMGHSYEQYF. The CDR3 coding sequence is TGTGCCAGCAGCATGGGACACTCCTACGAGCAGTACTTC.